One and the same sample provided the 27 T cell receptor beta chains below, sequenced in a study of kidney transplant recipient with SARS-CoV-2 infection (TCRdb year 2021). The instrument was an Illumina MiSeq. TCRdb reanalyzed the raw reads on its own, using fastp at Q25 for trimming and MiXCR for clone calling, and kept in-frame beta chains. For every CDR3 protein sequence, its rows merge into one entry that carries the most common genes and DNA. The table for this sample lists approximately 240,000 distinct CDR3 sequences; around 26% of them were counted only once. The leading ten clones occupy about 7% of the sample. Taken with the paper, the label for time point translates to: pre-pandemic baseline sample and day 111 after first positive SARS-CoV-2 test. This specimen consisted of a blood sample, obtained at baseline and on roughly day 120 from a kidney transplant recipient. The receptors were gathered from a male patient aged 30 to 40 who had COVID-19 and was a kidney transplant recipient. Some T cells may derive from the graft donor when a transplant has been performed.

For this clonotype: It may be a read error: a sequence one base away is much more abundant. The chain joins TRBV25-1 to TRBJ1-2, with 7 nucleotides matching TRBD1. Germline CDR1 reads MGHDK; CDR2 reads SYGVNS. The CDR3 extends over 13 amino acids. CDR3 bases: TGTGGCAGCTCTCCAGGGGGATGGAATGGCTACACCTTC. Amino acids: CGSSPGGWNGYTF.

This clonotype was seen many times. The chain links TRBV6-2 or TRBV6-3 to TRBJ1-2, with 10 bases lining up with TRBD1. CDR1 is MNHEY and CDR2 is SVGEGT in the germline V gene. V was pared by 2 bases and J by 4 bases, with 1 base of the junction left unmatched. This CDR3 has 14 amino acids. CDR3 loop: CASSYGTGAYGYTF. The CDR3 region has the DNA TGTGCCAGCAGTTACGGGACAGGGGCCTATGGCTACACCTTC.

In this sample, this clonotype turned up many times. The J gene is TRBJ1-2, the V gene TRBV6-6; D is ambiguous. This CDR3 region has 13 residues. Germline V lookup: CDR1 MNHNY, CDR2 SVGAGI (reference sequence). Between the trimmed V and J ends, which lost 5 bases and 6 bases, there was a span of 13 bases. Here the CDR3 DNA reads TGTGCCAGCAGTCCCCGAAGAGACCATGGCTACACCTTC. As protein: CASSPRRDHGYTF.

This clonotype was seen a handful of times. The V call is TRBV6-6, the J call TRBJ2-3; D is perhaps TRBD2 (7 bases). CDR3 length: 14 residues. From germline, CDR1 is MNHNY and CDR2 SVGAGI (reference sequence). Trimming took off 2 bases at V and 5 bases at J, with 11 bases between the two ends. The CDR3 sequence: CASSYGGAKDTQYF. In nucleotides, the CDR3 is TGTGCCAGCAGTTACGGGGGGGCGAAAGATACGCAGTATTTT.

Many counts were recorded for this clonotype. The rearrangement uses TRBV11-3 and TRBJ2-1, with 7 bases that match TRBD1. V trimming: 1 base; J trimming: 7 bases; junction bases outside the gene matches: 10. This CDR3 has 16 amino acids. CDR1 SGHNT and CDR2 YENEEA come from the germline V gene. CDR3 sequence: CASSLGNPGQMNEQFF. CDR3 bases: TGTGCCAGCAGCTTAGGCAACCCGGGACAGATGAATGAGCAGTTCTTC.

Comments on this clonotype: A read error may be the cause here, since a much bigger clone is one base away. V usage is TRBV19 and J usage is TRBJ2-5; D might be TRBD2 (7 bases). The germline CDR1 and CDR2 sequences are LNHDA and SQIVND (reference sequence). Trimming removed 3 bases at V and 7 bases at J, with 18 bases between. The CDR3 has 15 residues. CDR3 coding DNA: TGTGCCAGTAGTATTCATTGGGGGCCGGGGGGGACCCAGTACTTC. This codes for CASSIHWGPGGTQYF.

Concerning this clonotype itself: A read error is possible here, since a much larger clone lies one base away. The chain has TRBV28 and TRBJ2-3; TRBD2 matches 9 bases. The closer fit of TRBJ2-7 to the DNA end suggests the J call may be wrong. The length of the CDR3 is 14 residues. Germline V gives CDR1 MDHEN, CDR2 SYDVKM. The CDR3 nucleotides are TGTGCCAGCAGATTAATGAGCGGGAGGAGCGAGCAGTACTTC. It codes for CASRLMSGRSEQYF.

This clonotype has at least ten counts. Here the CDR3 DNA reads TGTGCCAGCTCACACTCTGGGGCCAACGTCCTGACTTTC. Translated, it gives CASSHSGANVLTF. The chain couples TRBV18 to TRBJ2-6; D is ambiguous. V lost 4 bases to trimming and J lost 0 bases, with 1 base between them. The CDR3 runs to 13 residues. CDR1 and CDR2 (germline): KGHSH, LQKENI.

Note on this clonotype: A much larger clonotype is one base distant, so this may be a read error. The rearrangement joins TRBV19 to TRBJ1-2; perhaps TRBD1 as D (6 bases). The CDR3 totals 13 residues. CDR1 is LNHDA and CDR2 is SQIVND in the germline V gene (reference sequence). In DNA form, the CDR3 reads TGTACCAGTAGTAATACAGGGTCCTATGGCTACACCTTC. This translates into CTSSNTGSYGYTF.

This clonotype was recorded many times. The CDR3 is CASSPNLGGEKLFF. Here the CDR3 DNA reads TGTGCCAGCAGCCCAAATCTAGGCGGAGAAAAACTGTTTTTT. The rearrangement joins TRBV7-6 to TRBJ1-4; D gene uncertain. Trimming removed 5 bases at V and 8 bases at J, with 15 bases between. This CDR3 has 14 residues. In germline, CDR1 is SGHVS, CDR2 FNYEAQ.

The rearrangement links TRBV7-6 to TRBJ2-1, with D unclear. The V and J ends lost 1 base and 3 bases respectively, with 16 bases between them. Germline V gives CDR1 SGHVS, CDR2 FNYEAQ. The CDR3 runs 17 residues. The CDR3, as DNA: TGTGCCAGCAGCTTAGTTCCGAGTGATAGCAGCTACAATGAGCAGTTCTTC. Its protein product is CASSLVPSDSSYNEQFF.

Ten or more counts support this clonotype. The chain has TRBV10-1 and TRBJ1-2; D unresolved. Trimming took off 5 bases at V and 4 bases at J, with 23 bases between the two ends. The CDR3 has 17 residues. In germline, CDR1 is WNHNN, CDR2 SYGVQD (reference sequence). The DNA for the CDR3 is TGCGCCAGCAGTCGGGTTCAAAGATCGCGAAAGACCTATGGCTACACCTTC. It translates to CASSRVQRSRKTYGYTF.

A remark on this clonotype: It may be a read error: a sequence one base away is much more abundant. The chain recombines TRBV7-7 with TRBJ1-2; D unresolved. CDR3 size: 17 residues. Trimming removed 5 bases from V and 6 bases from J, with 25 bases in between. Germline CDR1 SSHAT, CDR2 FNYEAQ (reference sequence). The CDR3 region has the DNA TGTGCCAGCAGCGGTCTCATTAAGTGCCGAAAGACCCATGGCTACACCTTC. This encodes CASSGLIKCRKTHGYTF.

The V call is TRBV3-1, the J call TRBJ2-5, with D unresolved. Germline V lookup: CDR1 LGHDT, CDR2 YNNKEL (reference sequence). V gave up 0 bases and J gave up 2 bases, with 4 bases separating them. The CDR3 runs 13 residues. The CDR3 loop is CASSQEGQETQYF. The CDR3 nucleotides are TGTGCCAGCAGCCAAGAGGGTCAAGAGACCCAGTACTTC.

Worth noting for this clonotype: The junction shows a germline mismatch at one end, possibly a read error. The rearrangement uses TRBV5-1 and TRBJ1-2; no firm D call. CDR3 length equals 16 residues. Germline V gives CDR1 SGHRS, CDR2 YFSETQ. This CDR3 is CTSFSPSVRKTYGYTF. DNA of the CDR3: TGCACCAGCTTCAGTCCATCGGTTCGAAAGACCTATGGCTACACCTTC.

The sample holds many counts of this clonotype. This chain connects TRBV5-4 to TRBJ2-2; D perhaps matches TRBD2 (6 bases). The germline gives CDR1 SGHNT, CDR2 YYREEE (reference sequence). The CDR3 totals 14 residues. V was pared by 4 bases and J by 7 bases, with 14 bases between. The CDR3 protein is CASSLGTVSGELFF. The CDR3 DNA reads TGTGCCAGCAGCCTCGGGACTGTCAGCGGGGAGCTGTTTTTT.

This clonotype was counted only a few times. Possible read error: a much larger clone is one base away. This sequence joins TRBV3-1 and TRBJ2-7; 16 positions agree with TRBD2. CDR3 size: 20 residues. The V gene end was trimmed by 7 bases and the J gene end by 7 bases; junction bases not matched to a gene: 22. Germline CDR1 reads LGHDT; CDR2 reads YNNKEL (reference sequence). The CDR3, as DNA: TGTGCCAGCAACGTTGACCCACTGGGACTAGCGGGGGGGCACTGGAGGGAGCAGTACTTC. As protein: CASNVDPLGLAGGHWREQYF.

This clonotype was seen at least ten times. The chain is built from TRBV19 and TRBJ1-5; D ambiguous. The CDR3 is 16 residues long. Trimming took 3 bases from V and 0 from J, leaving 12 bases between them. CDR1 is LNHDA, CDR2 SQIVND, per germline (reference sequence). CDR3 sequence reads: CASSMDQAYSNQPQHF. The CDR3 coding sequence is TGTGCCAGTAGTATGGATCAGGCTTATAGCAATCAGCCCCAGCATTTT. Supplemented by reference TRBV19 and TRBJ1-5, the full variable domain reads DGGITQSPKYLFRKEGQNVTLSCEQNLNHDAMYWYRQDPGQGLRLIYYSQIVNDFQKGDIAEGYSVSREKKESFPLTVTSAQKNPTAFYLCASSMDQAYSNQPQHFGDGTRLSIL.

Ten or more counts support this clonotype. DNA for the CDR3: TGTGCCAGCAGCCGGGGGTACAATGAGCAGTTCTTC. Its protein is CASSRGYNEQFF. V and J are TRBV7-2 and TRBJ2-1; D possibly corresponds to TRBD2 (6 bases). The V gene lost 5 bases and the J gene lost 4 bases, with 6 bases spanning the gap. This CDR3 has 12 amino acids. Germline V lookup: CDR1 SGHTA, CDR2 FQGNSA.

This clonotype was recorded many times. The chain links TRBV12-3 or TRBV12-4 to TRBJ2-1; D perhaps matches TRBD1 (5 bases). Trimming removed 3 bases at V and 3 bases at J, with 15 bases between. This CDR3 spans 16 amino acids. In nucleotides, the CDR3 is TGTGCCAGCAGTTTCCCCTACCCTCAGGGCTACAATGAGCAGTTCTTC. The encoded protein is CASSFPYPQGYNEQFF.

With respect to this clonotype: This may arise from a read error, as a much more abundant clone is one base away. Lacking the conserved final phenylalanine or tryptophan, this CDR3 likely reflects a read error. The chain is built from TRBV7-2 and TRBJ1-2, with D possibly matching TRBD1 (5 bases). Deletions cut 3 bases from V and 5 bases from J, with 10 bases between. Germline CDR1 and CDR2: SGHTA and FQGNSA. This CDR3 is built from 13 residues. CDR3 sequence (DNA): TGTGCCAGCAGCTTCAGGGTTTGGTATGGCTACACCTCC. Translation gives CASSFRVWYGYTS.

This clonotype was observed once. The junction departs from the called germline gene at one end, perhaps through a read error. The rearrangement joins TRBV4-2 to TRBJ2-3; D possibly corresponds to TRBD2 (5 bases). The DNA matches TRBJ2-5 better at its end, which makes the J call doubtful. This CDR3 has 15 residues. Germline V gene lookup returns CDR1 LGHNA and CDR2 YNFKEQ. CDR3 protein: CTSSQEGHTGETQYF. CDR3 in DNA: TGTACCAGCAGCCAAGAGGGCCATACTGGAGAGACCCAGTACTTC.

This clonotype came up a few times. This rearrangement joins TRBV24-1 to TRBJ1-5; D is possibly TRBD1 (6 bases). The V end was cut by 2 bases, the J end by 2 bases, with 9 bases between. The CDR3 runs 15 residues. Germline CDR1 is KGHDR and CDR2 is SFDVKD. The CDR3 is CATSDSRTGNQPQHF. As DNA, the CDR3 is TGTGCCACCAGTGATTCTCGGACAGGCAATCAGCCCCAGCATTTT.

This clonotype was seen more than once but under ten times. The chain combines TRBV5-1 with TRBJ2-5, with D hard to call. V lost 9 bases to trimming and J lost 3 bases, with 15 bases between them. The CDR3 sequence is 13 residues long. Germline-derived CDR1 and CDR2 are SGHRS and YFSETQ. CDR3 residues: CATKELREETQYF. CDR3 in DNA: TGCGCCACCAAGGAACTTAGAGAAGAGACCCAGTACTTC.

This clonotype was seen repeatedly, ten times or more. CDR3 nucleotides: TGTGCCAGCAGTCACCGACAGTCCTACGAGCAGTACTTC. Translated: CASSHRQSYEQYF. The rearrangement uses TRBV12-3 or TRBV12-4 and TRBJ2-7, with a tentative D call TRBD1 (5 bases). There are 13 residues in the CDR3. V shed 5 bases and J shed 1 base, with 9 bases lying between them.

Of note for this clonotype: This may come from a read error, since a much larger clone is one base off. The J gene is TRBJ1-2, the V gene TRBV27; perhaps TRBD1 as D (6 bases). The V end was cut by 4 bases, the J end by 3 bases, with 15 bases between. Germline loops: CDR1 MNHEY, CDR2 SMNVEV (reference sequence). The CDR3 has 15 residues. The CDR3 coding sequence is TGTGCCAGCAGTTCGTCGACAGGTGGGGACTATGGCTACACCTTC. Its protein is CASSSSTGGDYGYTF.

V is TRBV6-1 and J is TRBJ1-2, with D unclear. The CDR3 length is 17 residues. V lost 5 bases, J lost 4 bases, and 23 bases lay in between. CDR1 is MNHNS and CDR2 is SASEGT in the germline V gene. The CDR3 DNA reads as TGTGCCAGCAGTATGGAATCCTCTATGCGAAAGACCTATGGCTACACCTTC. Amino acid sequence: CASSMESSMRKTYGYTF.